This T cell receptor beta chain comes out of a study of T cell responses to AZD1222 COVID-19 vaccine. The study's findings and limits: The breadth and depth of Spike-specific TCRs increased once two AZD1222 doses had been given.

The study pooled second doses at about 4 or about 12 weeks. V lost 5 bases and J lost 0, with 5 bases in between. Germline V gene sequence: CDR1 SGDLS, CDR2 YYNGEE. The CDR3 is 13 residues long. Clones were read by immunoSEQ multiplex PCR, and TCRdb kept only the in-frame ones, dropping some. This table has under 100,000 clones, approximately 90% appearing once. About this clone: Its antigen is as yet unknown.

Material: peripheral blood, obtained 28 days after the second AZD1222 dose. The TCR comes from an adult who received the AZD1222 COVID-19 vaccine. The rearrangement joins TRBV9 to TRBJ1-4; no clear D. The CDR3 DNA sequence: TGTGCCAGCAGTTCTGCAACTAATGAAAAACTGTTTTTT. Its translation is CASSSATNEKLFF.